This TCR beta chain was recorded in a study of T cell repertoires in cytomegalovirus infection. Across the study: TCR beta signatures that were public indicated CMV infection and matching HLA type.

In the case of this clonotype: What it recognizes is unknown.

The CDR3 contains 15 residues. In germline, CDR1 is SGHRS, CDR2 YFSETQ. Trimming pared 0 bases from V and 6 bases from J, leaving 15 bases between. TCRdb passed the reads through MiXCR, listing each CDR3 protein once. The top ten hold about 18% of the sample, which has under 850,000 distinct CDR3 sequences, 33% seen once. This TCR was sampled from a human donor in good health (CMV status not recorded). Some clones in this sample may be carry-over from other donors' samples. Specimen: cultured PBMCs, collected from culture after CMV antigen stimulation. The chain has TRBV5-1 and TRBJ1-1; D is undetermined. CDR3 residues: CASSLADTNVAEAFF. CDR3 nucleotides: TGCGCCAGCAGCTTGGCCGACACGAACGTCGCTGAAGCTTTCTTT. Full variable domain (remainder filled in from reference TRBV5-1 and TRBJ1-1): KAGVTQTPRYLIKTRGQQVTLSCSPISGHRSVSWYQQTPGQGLQFLFEYFSETQRNKGNFPGRFSGRQFSNSRSEMNVSTLELGDSALYLCASSLADTNVAEAFFGQGTRLTVV.